This T cell receptor (beta chain) was identified during a study of early T cells in non-severe SARS-CoV-2 infection. Turning to the study itself: Sequenced material consisted of bulk RNA (from unsorted whole blood), and chains were unpaired.

This clonotype was detected many times. Its matching antigen is unknown. Via MiXCR, TCRdb re-called the 5' RACE reads, giving one row per CDR3 protein. The sample consists of around 67,000 distinct CDR3 sequences, about 11% of them appearing once. Study-level findings and limits: Using VDJdb, the matching emphasized anti-spike CD8 responses while missing private and CD4 specificities.

The CDR3 extends over 15 amino acids. The germline V gene encodes CDR1 SGHTA and CDR2 FQGNSA. With 0 bases clipped from V and 6 bases from J, the junction kept 2 bases outside the gene matches. This chain links TRBV7-2 with TRBJ2-1, with TRBD2 identical over 10 bases. Sequenced sample: whole blood. The TCR sequence derives from an adult who was a healthcare worker with PCR-confirmed SARS-CoV-2 infection or an uninfected control (not recorded which). The CDR3 sequence: CASSLALAGANEQFF. CDR3 sequence (DNA): TGTGCCAGCAGCTTAGCCCTAGCGGGGGCCAATGAGCAGTTCTTC.